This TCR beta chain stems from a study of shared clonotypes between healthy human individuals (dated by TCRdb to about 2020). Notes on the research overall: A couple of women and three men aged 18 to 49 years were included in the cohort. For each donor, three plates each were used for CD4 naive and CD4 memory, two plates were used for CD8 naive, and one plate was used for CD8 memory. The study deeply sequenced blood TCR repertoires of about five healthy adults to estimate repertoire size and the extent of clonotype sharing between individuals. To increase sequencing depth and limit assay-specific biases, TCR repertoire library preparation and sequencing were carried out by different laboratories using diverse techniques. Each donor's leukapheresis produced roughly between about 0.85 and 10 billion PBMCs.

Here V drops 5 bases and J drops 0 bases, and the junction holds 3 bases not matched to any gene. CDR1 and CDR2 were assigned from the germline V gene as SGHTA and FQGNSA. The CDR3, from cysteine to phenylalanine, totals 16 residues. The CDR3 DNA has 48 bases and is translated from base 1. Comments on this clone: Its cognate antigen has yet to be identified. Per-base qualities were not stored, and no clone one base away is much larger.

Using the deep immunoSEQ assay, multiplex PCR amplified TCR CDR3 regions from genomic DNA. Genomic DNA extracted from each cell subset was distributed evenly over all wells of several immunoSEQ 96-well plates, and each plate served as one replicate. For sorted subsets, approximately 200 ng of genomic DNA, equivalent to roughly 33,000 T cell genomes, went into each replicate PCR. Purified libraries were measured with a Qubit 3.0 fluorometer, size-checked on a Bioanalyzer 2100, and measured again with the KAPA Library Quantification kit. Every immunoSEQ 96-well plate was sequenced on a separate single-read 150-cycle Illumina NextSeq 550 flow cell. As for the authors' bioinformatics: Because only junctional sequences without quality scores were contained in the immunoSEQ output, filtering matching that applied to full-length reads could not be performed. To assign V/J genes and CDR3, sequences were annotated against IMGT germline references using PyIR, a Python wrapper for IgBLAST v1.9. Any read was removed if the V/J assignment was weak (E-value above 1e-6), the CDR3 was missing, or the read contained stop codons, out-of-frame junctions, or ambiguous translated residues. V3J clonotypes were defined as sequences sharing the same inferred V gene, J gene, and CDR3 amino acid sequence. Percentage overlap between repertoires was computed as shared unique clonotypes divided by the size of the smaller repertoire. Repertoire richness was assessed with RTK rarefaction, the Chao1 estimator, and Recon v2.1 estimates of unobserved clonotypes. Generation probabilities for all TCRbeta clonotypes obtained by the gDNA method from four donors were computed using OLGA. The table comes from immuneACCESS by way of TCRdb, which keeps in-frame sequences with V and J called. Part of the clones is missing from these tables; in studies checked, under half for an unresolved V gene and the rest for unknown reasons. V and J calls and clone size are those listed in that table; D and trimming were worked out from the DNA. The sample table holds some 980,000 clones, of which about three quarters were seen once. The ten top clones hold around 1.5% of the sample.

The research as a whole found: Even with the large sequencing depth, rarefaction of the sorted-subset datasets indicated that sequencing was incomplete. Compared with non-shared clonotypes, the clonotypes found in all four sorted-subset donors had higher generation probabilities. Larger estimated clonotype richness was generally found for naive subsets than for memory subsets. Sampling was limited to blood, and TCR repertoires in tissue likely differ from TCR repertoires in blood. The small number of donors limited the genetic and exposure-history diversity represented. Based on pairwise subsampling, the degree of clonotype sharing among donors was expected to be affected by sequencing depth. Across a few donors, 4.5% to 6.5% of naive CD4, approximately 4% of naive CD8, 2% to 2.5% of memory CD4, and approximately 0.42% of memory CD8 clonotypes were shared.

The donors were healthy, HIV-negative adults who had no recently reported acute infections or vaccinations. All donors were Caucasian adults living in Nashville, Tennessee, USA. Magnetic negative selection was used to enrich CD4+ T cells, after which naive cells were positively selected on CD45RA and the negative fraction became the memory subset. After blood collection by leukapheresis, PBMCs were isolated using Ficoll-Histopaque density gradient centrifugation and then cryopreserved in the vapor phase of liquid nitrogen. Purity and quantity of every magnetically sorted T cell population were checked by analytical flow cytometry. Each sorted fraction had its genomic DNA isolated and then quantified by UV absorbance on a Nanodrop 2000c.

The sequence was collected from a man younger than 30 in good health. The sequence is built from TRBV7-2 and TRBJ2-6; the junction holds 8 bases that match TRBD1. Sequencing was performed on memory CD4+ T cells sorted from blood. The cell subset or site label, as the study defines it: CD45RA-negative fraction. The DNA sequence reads TGTGCCAGCAGCCGGACAGGGTTCTCTGGGGCCAACGTCCTGACTTTC. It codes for CASSRTGFSGANVLTF.